Listed here is a single TCR beta chain. Its antigen is unidentified. The data were taken from a study of blood T cells in healthy people across ages. Overall study context: Per two T cells, template switching captured roughly one barcoded beta molecule.

Study results and limitations: CMV infection status of these donors was not known. Both higher diversity and more naive CD4+ cells marked long-lived donors when set against aged donors.

The CDR3 has 18 residues. The germline V gene has CDR1 SEHNR and CDR2 FQNEAQ (reference sequence). Next came a second PCR, run for about 7 to 12 cycles, which used a sample-barcoded 5' primer along with a J-beta primer mix. TCRdb recomputed calls from the 5' RACE reads with MiXCR, one row per CDR3 protein. The table has approximately 1.5 million distinct CDR3 sequences, 40% to 45% seen once. The chain has TRBV7-9 and TRBJ2-1, with 11 bases that match TRBD2. The J call could be wrong; TRBJ2-7 is a better fit for the DNA end. The sample comprised blood. This sequence originates from a woman aged 18-29 years in good health. In nucleotides, the CDR3 is TGTGCCAGCAGCTTAGCGAATAGCGGGAGGGGCTCCTACAATGAGCAGTACTTC. Protein sequence: CASSLANSGRGSYNEQYF.